What follows describes a single T cell receptor beta chain. This receptor's antigen is unknown. No much larger clone is present one base from it, and per-base qualities are unavailable. For CDR1 and CDR2, the germline V gene lists SGHAT and FQNNGV. V is reduced by 4 bases and J by 2 bases, leaving a spacing of 9 bases between them. Inclusive of the bounding cysteine and phenylalanine, the CDR3 is 15 residues long. Solely the CDR3 DNA is kept, with 45 bases framed from the first base. The sample's time point, from its label and the paper: pretreatment peripheral blood. A total of some 30 patients with locally advanced or metastatic urothelial carcinoma, treated at Memorial Sloan Kettering on a trial protocol, made up the cohort. Peripheral blood mononuclear cells were collected pretreatment and during treatment, with between 1 and 8 total time points per patient. The Qiagen DNeasy Blood extraction kit was used to purify genomic DNA from total PBMCs and tumor samples. PBMCs were collected pretreatment and during treatment, and were isolated and stored as previously described.

This sample was included in a study of PD-L1 blockade in urothelial cancer (dated by TCRdb to 2016 to 2017). Background for the entire study: Every patient began therapy in the mid-2010s and was given atezolizumab 1,200 mg intravenously every 3 weeks. Patients had an ECOG performance status of 0 or 1 and had received between 0 and 3 prior chemotherapy regimens. Durable clinical benefit was defined as progression-free survival longer than 6 months, and TCR features were also tested against progression-free and overall survival. Pretreatment tumor samples, along with matched peripheral blood collected serially before and after atezolizumab treatment, underwent TCR sequencing. About 85% of the 29 patients were males with bladder-origin urothelial cancer, and about 65% of the roughly 30 reported a prior smoking history. In the same patients who had TCR sequencing, pretreatment tumors also underwent whole exome sequencing and RNA sequencing. Blood samples were analyzed 3 weeks after the start of treatment (second dose) and 6 weeks after the start of treatment. Around 29 patients had pretreatment blood TCR-seq, about 25 had at least one posttreatment blood collection, and about 25 had tumor TCR-seq. A median of about 150,000 T cells and some 90,000 unique TCRs was obtained from blood samples, and a median clonality of 0.080 was observed. The study, an exploratory multi-omic analysis, examined somatic, immune and clinical correlates of response to PD-L1 blockade with atezolizumab in urothelial cancer. Nine patients achieved durable clinical benefit and roughly 20 did not.

What the research found in general, with its limitations: Improved progression-free and overall survival was found to be associated with pretreatment peripheral blood TCR clonality below the median. At 3 weeks after the start of treatment, tumor-associated TCR clones in peripheral blood had expanded more in patients with durable benefit (n of about 20, p = 0.022). Small sample size (n ≈ 29) and many exploratory analyses mean the results are intended to be hypothesis-generating.

To estimate absolute template abundance from read counts, synthetic TCR analog templates were spiked into each PCR. The immunoSEQ assay was used to amplify TCRbeta CDR3 regions from genomic DNA with bias-controlled V and J gene primers. Rearranged TCRbeta segments were sequenced at approximately 20X coverage. Per the source publication's procedure: Sequencing errors were corrected by clustering and CDR3s were annotated against IMGT to assign V, D and J genes. Downstream analyses used only productive TCRbeta rearrangements, leaving out any out-of-frame or stop-codon sequences. Clonality was computed as one minus Shannon entropy normalized by the log of the number of unique productive sequences. Clones differing between time points or between blood and tumor were identified using Fisher's exact test with Benjamini-Hochberg correction, with an adjusted p below 0.01 applied as the threshold. The table comes from immuneACCESS by way of TCRdb, which keeps in-frame sequences with V and J called. Part of the clones is missing from these tables; in studies checked, under half for an unresolved V gene and the rest for unknown reasons. D and trimming were read from the DNA, whereas the V and J calls and clone size are those reported in that table. This sample gives tens of thousands of clones in total; 85% of them show up just once. The ten largest clones add up to approximately 6.7% of the sample.

This clonotype was sampled from a man aged 35-49 years with urothelial cancer. In this chain, TRBV11-2 is recombined with TRBJ2-6; the D region possibly corresponds to TRBD2 (6 bases align). The source material was PBMCs, sampled around atezolizumab (anti-PD-L1) treatment. The nucleotide sequence is given as TGTGCCAGCAGCTCGACTAGAACTGGGGCCAACGTCCTGACTTTC. Its protein product is CASSSTRTGANVLTF.